This passage covers 11 T cell receptor beta chains from one sample sequenced in a study of T-cell reconstitution after alpha-beta-depleted transplantation in children. Preparation of the TCRbeta library used unique molecular identifiers. TCRdb redid the calling of the PCR reads with MiXCR, one entry per CDR3 protein. The table includes around 200,000 distinct CDR3 sequences, approximately 11% detected once. The starting material was PBMCs, obtained before TCRalphabeta/CD19-depleted stem cell transplant. These receptors came from a child younger than two with acute myeloid leukemia, due to receive a stem cell transplant.

A note on this clonotype: This may stem from a read error, because a much larger clone lies one nucleotide away. The chain recombines TRBV18 with TRBJ2-4; 8 bases agree with TRBD1. Germline V gives CDR1 KGHSH, CDR2 LQKENI. This CDR3 comprises 16 residues. CDR3 region: CASSLSHRGTKNIQHF. For the CDR3, the DNA is TGTGCCAGCTCACTTTCGCACAGGGGGACCAAAAACATTCAGCACTTC.

In this sample, this clonotype turned up many times. The chain carries TRBV19 and TRBJ2-5; tentative D call: TRBD1 (5 bases). V was trimmed by 1 base and J by 6 bases, leaving 12 bases between them. Per germline, CDR1 LNHDA and CDR2 SQIVND (reference sequence). The CDR3 extends over 14 amino acids. This CDR3 reads CASSIAAGMQTQYF. The CDR3 DNA sequence: TGTGCCAGTAGTATAGCAGCAGGGATGCAGACCCAGTACTTC.

The CDR3 sequence: CASRTDTRRNEQFF. The CDR3, as DNA: TGTGCCAGTAGGACTGATACTAGGCGGAATGAGCAGTTCTTC. This sequence joins TRBV19 and TRBJ2-1, with a weak D call TRBD2 (5 bases). The V end was cut by 6 bases, the J end by 7 bases, with 16 bases between. The CDR3 covers 14 residues. Germline CDR1 reads LNHDA; CDR2 reads SQIVND (reference sequence).

At least ten counts were recorded for this clonotype. The CDR3 spells CSARDRGQGSNYNQPQHF. As DNA, the CDR3 is TGCAGTGCTAGAGATCGAGGACAGGGGTCGAATTACAATCAGCCCCAGCATTTT. The V gene is TRBV20-1, the J gene TRBJ1-5; 9 bases match TRBD1. CDR3 length equals 18 residues. Germline CDR1 is DFQATT and CDR2 is SNEGSKA (reference sequence). V lost 0 bases and J lost 3; bases outside the gene matches: 12.

This clonotype was detected only a few times. The gene calls are TRBV19 and TRBJ1-1; D is unclear. Per germline, CDR1 LNHDA and CDR2 SQIVND (reference sequence). The length of the CDR3 is 14 residues. Trimming cost V 7 bases and J 2 bases, with 14 bases left between them. CDR3 sequence reads: CASTRSTRNTEAFF. The CDR3 DNA reads TGTGCCAGTACTCGGAGCACTAGAAACACTGAAGCTTTCTTT.

V usage is TRBV7-2 and J usage is TRBJ2-1, with 9 bases fitting TRBD2. Germline V gene data show CDR1 as SGHTA and CDR2 as FQGNSA. This CDR3 is 12 amino acids long. V lost 7 bases, J lost 14 bases, and 9 bases stayed unmatched. The CDR3 reads CASTTLAGGKFF. CDR3 bases: TGTGCCAGCACCACCCTCGCGGGAGGGAAGTTCTTC.

CDR3 DNA: TGTGCCAGCAGTGGATCGATTAGGGCCCAGCATTTT. This sequence encodes CASSGSIRAQHF. The V gene is TRBV6-2 or TRBV6-3, the J gene TRBJ1-5; no firm D call. The length of the CDR3 is 12 residues. The germline gives CDR1 MNHEY, CDR2 SVGEGT. V dropped 5 bases and J dropped 11 bases, with 13 bases sitting between them.

This clonotype was observed at least ten times. The chain employs TRBV19 and TRBJ2-5; 11 bases match TRBD2. The V gene's germline CDR1 is LNHDA and CDR2 SQIVND (reference sequence). Unmatched junction bases numbered 9, after V lost 6 bases and J lost 3 bases. The CDR3 totals 16 residues. In nucleotides, the CDR3 is TGTGCCAGTAGAACTGGGAGACTAGCGGGAAAAGAGACCCAGTACTTC. Residues: CASRTGRLAGKETQYF.

There are many counts of this clonotype. The V call is TRBV5-1, the J call TRBJ2-1, with 8 bases fitting TRBD2. The V gene end was trimmed by 3 bases and the J gene end by 9 bases; junction bases not matched to a gene: 11. Per the germline V gene, CDR1 is SGHRS and CDR2 is YFSETQ. CDR3 length: 15 amino acids. The CDR3 region has the DNA TGCGCCAGCAGCTCGCCGGGGAGCGGGAGAGGTGAGCAGTTCTTC. Its protein product is CASSSPGSGRGEQFF.

This clonotype was seen ten or more times. Here the CDR3 DNA reads TGCGCCAGCAGCCCAGGGACCCATACCGTCTACAATGAGCAGTTCTTC. Residues: CASSPGTHTVYNEQFF. The chain employs TRBV5-1 and TRBJ2-1; D is tentatively TRBD1 or TRBD2 (5 bases each). In germline, CDR1 is SGHRS, CDR2 YFSETQ. V shed 4 bases and J shed 3 bases, with 17 bases lying between them. CDR3 length: 16 amino acids.

In its sample, this clonotype was seen many times. The CDR3 DNA sequence: TGTGCCAGCAGTTACTCGACAGAACAGGGAAATGAAAAACTGTTTTTT. Translated: CASSYSTEQGNEKLFF. The chain has TRBV6-5 and TRBJ1-4; maybe TRBD1 (6 bases). Looked up from germline, CDR1 is MNHEY and CDR2 is SVGAGI. Trimming removed 0 bases from V and 5 bases from J, with 13 bases in between. This CDR3 region has 16 residues.